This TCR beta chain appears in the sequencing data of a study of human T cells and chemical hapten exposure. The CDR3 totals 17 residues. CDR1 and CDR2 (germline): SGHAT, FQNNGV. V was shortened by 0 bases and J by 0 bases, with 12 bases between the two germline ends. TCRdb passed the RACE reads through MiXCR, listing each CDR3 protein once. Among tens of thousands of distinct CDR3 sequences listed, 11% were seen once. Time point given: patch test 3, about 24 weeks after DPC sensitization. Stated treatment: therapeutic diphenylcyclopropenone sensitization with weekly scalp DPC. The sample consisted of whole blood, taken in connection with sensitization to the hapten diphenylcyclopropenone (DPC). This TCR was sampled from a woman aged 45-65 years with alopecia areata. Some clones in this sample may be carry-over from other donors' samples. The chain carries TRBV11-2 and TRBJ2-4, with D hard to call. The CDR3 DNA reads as TGTGCCAGCAGCTTAGATCGCTCAGTAATAGCCAAAAACATTCAGTACTTC. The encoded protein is CASSLDRSVIAKNIQYF. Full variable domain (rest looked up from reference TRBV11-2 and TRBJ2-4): EAGVAQSPRYKIIEKRQSVAFWCNPISGHATLYWYQQILGQGPKLLIQFQNNGVVDDSQLPKDRFSAERLKGVDSTLKIQPAKLEDSAVYLCASSLDRSVIAKNIQYFGAGTRLSVL.